The rows below give T cell receptor beta chains drawn from one sample of a study of shared T cell receptors in the human thymus. Here immunoSEQ multiplex PCR was the method, and the copy in TCRdb shows in-frame clones only, minus some. Of roughly 550,000 clones listed, around 78% are singletons. These data were also reused for a study on human thymus T cells.

Sequencing used thymocytes. The receptors derive from a boy younger than two with a congenital heart defect. CDR3s include the opening cysteine and the closing phenylalanine or tryptophan. The order of the fields is J gene, clone size, V gene, D gene, CDR3 DNA, CDR3 protein. The D gene is left open where the match is weak. A row's size may be missing; if present it is once, few, many or a size class.

TRBJ2-1 . TRBV7-9 . TGTGCCAGCGGGCCGCCAGGGGACTACAATGAGCAGTTCTTC CASGPPGDYNEQFF
TRBJ2-2 . TRBV14 . TGTGCCAGCAGCCCGGGGGGCGGGAGAAACGTTAGCACCGGGGAGCTGTTTTTT CASSPGGGRNVSTGELFF
TRBJ2-1 . TRBV30 TRBD2 TGTGCCTGGACGGGAGGGTACCCCTACAATGAGCAGTTCTTC CAWTGGYPYNEQFF
TRBJ2-7 once TRBV11-3 . TGTGCCAGCAGCTTATCAGTGACAGTCTCCTACGAGCAGTACTTC CASSLSVTVSYEQYF
TRBJ2-2 once TRBV4-2 . TGTGCCAGCAGCCAAGGCGGCGGGTGGTCCGGGGAGCTGTTTTTT CASSQGGGWSGELFF
TRBJ2-1 . TRBV27 TRBD2 TGTGCCAGCAGTTTCCATCTAGCGGGTCAAAGCAATGAGCAGTTCTTC CASSFHLAGQSNEQFF
TRBJ1-2 . TRBV5-4 . TGTGCCAGCAGCTCCATCTATGGCTACACCTTC CASSSIYGYTF
TRBJ2-3 . TRBV28 TRBD2 TGTGCCAGCAGTTTAGTATCTAGCGGAGACACAGATACGCAGTATTTT CASSLVSSGDTDTQYF
TRBJ2-5 . TRBV5-1 . TGCGCCAGCAGCTCGACGGGACAACAAGAGACCCAGTACTTC CASSSTGQQETQYF
TRBJ2-3 . TRBV7-9 TRBD2 TGTGCCAGCAGCTTAGGGATCGGGCGGGCTAGCGGGAGAGCGGATACGCAGTATTTT CASSLGIGRASGRADTQYF
TRBJ2-5 . TRBV20-1 . TGCAGTGCTAGCGTCCCAGAGACCCAGTACTTC CSASVPETQYF
TRBJ2-1 . TRBV30 . TGTGCCTGGAGTTTAGGGCTAGCGTGGGGTAATGAGCAGTTCTTC CAWSLGLAWGNEQFF
TRBJ2-3 . TRBV7-6 . TGTGCCAGCAGCTTAGAGTTTCGGGGATGCAGCACAGATACGCAGTATTTT CASSLEFRGCSTDTQYF
TRBJ1-4 . TRBV27 . TGTGCCAGCAGTTTCGGCCCCACAGGCGGTAATGAAAAACTGTTTTTT CASSFGPTGGNEKLFF
TRBJ2-5 . TRBV7-6 . TGTGCCAGCAGCTTAGAAACAGGGTGGGAGACCCAGTACTTC CASSLETGWETQYF
TRBJ2-7 . TRBV4-1 TRBD2 TGCGCCAGCAGCCGCCGGCTAGCGGACATAGGGCAGTACTTC CASSRRLADIGQYF
TRBJ2-7 . TRBV29-1 . TGCAGCGTTGAAGGGGGAGCGGTTAGCTCCTACGAGCAGTACTTC CSVEGGAVSSYEQYF
TRBJ1-1 once TRBV5-6 . TGTGCCAGCAGCTTGGGGGGGGTTATCGGAGCTTTCTTT CASSLGGVIGAFF
TRBJ1-4 . TRBV5-6 TRBD1 TGTGCCAGCAGCTCCCAATCCGGGACAGGGGGAGAAAAACTGTTTTTT CASSSQSGTGGEKLFF
TRBJ1-1 once TRBV5-1 TRBD1 TGCGCCAGCAGCCCCTCGGGACAGGAGAACACTGAAGCTTTCTTT CASSPSGQENTEAFF
TRBJ1-5 few TRBV18 . TGTGCCAGCTCACCGGTAGGGGGTCATCAGCCCCAGCATTTT CASSPVGGHQPQHF
TRBJ1-3 . TRBV5-6 TRBD1 TGTGCCAGCAGCCCTAGACAGGGATCGGGCTCTGGAAACACCATATATTTT CASSPRQGSGSGNTIYF
TRBJ2-5 . TRBV2 . TGTGCCAGCAGCGGGCCGAGGGCGGAGACCCAGTACTTC CASSGPRAETQYF
TRBJ2-1 . TRBV13 . TGTGCCAGCAGCCCAAGGTGGGGTCGGGGTGAGCAGTTCTTC CASSPRWGRGEQFF
TRBJ2-3 . TRBV5-6 TRBD1 TGTGCCAGCAGCCCGGACAGGGGCACAGATACGCAGTATTTT CASSPDRGTDTQYF
TRBJ2-6 . TRBV6-6 . TGTGCCAGCAGTTATCCCTGGGGCTGGGGGGCCAACGTCCTGACTTTC CASSYPWGWGANVLTF
TRBJ2-7 few TRBV4-1 TRBD1 TGCGCCAGCAGCCCCGACGGACAGGGAGGCTCCTACGAGCAGTACTTC CASSPDGQGGSYEQYF
TRBJ2-5 . TRBV27 . TGTGCCAGCCTGGACAGAACGAAAGAGACCCAGTACTTC CASLDRTKETQYF
TRBJ1-2 . TRBV7-9 . TGTGCCAGCAGCTTAGATCCCTACTATGGCTACACCTTC CASSLDPYYGYTF
TRBJ2-7 . TRBV4-3 . TGCGCCAGCAGCCAGGGGGACTCCTCCTCCTACGAGCAGTACTTC CASSQGDSSSYEQYF
TRBJ2-1 . TRBV5-1 . TGCGCCAGCAGCGCGAGGCCCGCCTTGGGTGAGCAGTTCTTC CASSARPALGEQFF
TRBJ2-7 . TRBV11-1 TRBD2 TGTGCCAGCAGCCCGGGACTAGCGGGCCTATCCTACGAGCAGTACTTC CASSPGLAGLSYEQYF
TRBJ2-1 . TRBV6-5 TRBD2 TGTGCCAGCAGTTACGGCGGGAGGGCATACAATGAGCAGTTCTTC CASSYGGRAYNEQFF
TRBJ1-2 . TRBV11-2 TRBD1 TGTGCCAGCAGCTTAGCGGGAACAGGGGGCATAGGTGGCTACACCTTC CASSLAGTGGIGGYTF
TRBJ2-2 . TRBV15 TRBD2 TGTGCCACCAGCAGAGGACTAGCGGAGAACACCGGGGAGCTGTTTTTT CATSRGLAENTGELFF
TRBJ2-4 . TRBV6-1 . TGTGCCAGCACCGCGCCCGGACGGAGGGACATTCAGTACTTC CASTAPGRRDIQYF
TRBJ1-5 . TRBV5-4 . TGTGCCAGCAGCTTCGGACAGAATCAGCCCCAGCATTTT CASSFGQNQPQHF
TRBJ2-3 . TRBV6-5 . TGTGCCAGCAGTTACAGCTACACAGATACGCAGTATTTT CASSYSYTDTQYF
TRBJ2-7 . TRBV28 . TGTGCCAGCAGCTGCGGACCGTCGTGGGGGAGGAACGAGCAGTACTTC CASSCGPSWGRNEQYF
TRBJ2-1 . TRBV7-9 TRBD2 TGTGCCAGCAGTTTCCCATCGGGAGGGGCCTACAATGAGCAGTTCTTC CASSFPSGGAYNEQFF
TRBJ2-7 . TRBV4-1 TRBD2 TGCGCCAGCAGCCAAGTCCCCTTACGGGCGGGAGGGTACTACGAGCAGTACTTC CASSQVPLRAGGYYEQYF
TRBJ2-3 . TRBV6-5 TRBD2 TGTGCCAGCAGTTCGGTGCGGGAGTCACCGCAGTATTTT CASSSVRESPQYF
TRBJ2-7 . TRBV5-6 TRBD2 TGTGCCAGCAGTTCGCGCCGTCCAGCGGGGCCTTACGAGCAGTACTTC CASSSRRPAGPYEQYF
TRBJ2-7 . TRBV6-1 TRBD2 TGTGCCAGCACAAGCGGGAGGACCTCCTACGAGCAGTACTTC CASTSGRTSYEQYF
TRBJ1-1 . TRBV27 . TGTGCCAGCAGGGACAGTCTCATCCCTGAAGCTTTCTTT CASRDSLIPEAFF